Listed below are T cell receptor beta chains from one sample, sequenced in a study of shared clonotypes between healthy human individuals. Using immunoSEQ multiplex PCR, the repertoire was profiled, and TCRdb retains in-frame clones only, with some absent. Of about 960,000 clones in the sample, around three quarters are singletons; the top ten hold about 1.5%. Sequencing input: memory CD4+ T cells sorted from blood. The source is a man between 18 and 29 years old in good health. Each CDR3 is given with its conserved first and last residue. The D gene is left open where the match is weak. Part of the rows lack a size; the others show once, few, many or a class for expanded clones.

CASSPTGVGGELFF | TGTGCCAGCAGCCCTACAGGGGTCGGTGGGGAGCTGTTTTTT | TRBV7-2 | NA | TRBJ2-2 | TRBD1
CASSSRRNSNQPQHF | TGTGCCAGCAGTTCCAGACGGAATAGCAATCAGCCCCAGCATTTT | TRBV27 | NA | TRBJ1-5 | NA
CAIASGINEQFF | TGTGCCATCGCTAGCGGGATCAATGAGCAGTTCTTC | TRBV10-3 | NA | TRBJ2-1 | TRBD2
CASSPQPGGGSPLHF | TGTGCCAGCAGCCCCCAGCCAGGGGGGGGTTCACCCCTCCACTTT | TRBV11-2 | NA | TRBJ1-6 | TRBD1
CASRTGLAVNTGELFF | TGCGCCAGCAGAACGGGACTAGCTGTCAACACCGGGGAGCTGTTTTTT | TRBV5-1 | NA | TRBJ2-2 | TRBD2
CASSPGQVGGMNTEAFF | TGTGCCAGCAGCCCAGGACAGGTAGGAGGCATGAACACTGAAGCTTTCTTT | TRBV2 | NA | TRBJ1-1 | TRBD1
CASSQWDRVSANYGYTF | TGTGCCAGCAGCCAGTGGGACAGGGTAAGCGCTAACTATGGCTACACCTTC | TRBV4-2 | NA | TRBJ1-2 | TRBD1
CASSQEFVFGYTF | TGTGCCAGCAGCCAAGAATTCGTCTTTGGCTACACCTTC | TRBV14 | NA | TRBJ1-2 | NA
CASSPNGGLETQYF | TGTGCCAGCAGCCCCAACGGGGGATTAGAGACCCAGTACTTC | TRBV7-2 | NA | TRBJ2-5 | NA
CAAGSGQGNYGYTF | TGTGCCGCGGGATCGGGGCAGGGGAACTATGGCTACACCTTC | TRBV7-8 | NA | TRBJ1-2 | NA
CASSGGGRETQYF | TGTGCCAGCAGCGGGGGGGGCCGAGAGACCCAGTACTTC | TRBV11-2 | NA | TRBJ2-5 | NA
CASTHQTGAEAFF | TGTGCCAGCACCCATCAAACAGGAGCTGAAGCTTTCTTT | TRBV6-6 | few | TRBJ1-1 | NA
CAISESTGGNQPQHF | TGTGCCATCAGTGAGTCTACAGGGGGCAATCAGCCCCAGCATTTT | TRBV10-3 | NA | TRBJ1-5 | TRBD1
CASSLDRGIQYF | TGTGCCAGCAGCTTAGATCGTGGCATTCAGTACTTC | TRBV11-2 | NA | TRBJ2-4 | NA
CASRSDRGFYTDEQFF | TGTGCCAGCAGATCCGACAGGGGATTTTATACAGATGAGCAGTTCTTC | TRBV5-6 | NA | TRBJ2-1 | TRBD1